These 24 T cell receptor beta chains came from one sample sequenced in a study of OX40 agonist ivuxolimab in advanced cancers. Produced via immunoSEQ multiplex PCR; TCRdb's table is partial and in-frame only. Among some 77,000 clones listed, about 88% were seen once. The specimen was CD4+ or CD8+ T cells sorted from blood, collected in a trial of the OX40 agonist ivuxolimab. These receptors originate from an adult with an advanced solid tumor such as melanoma, head and neck, liver or kidney cancer.

The chain joins TRBV5-5 to TRBJ1-2, with unresolved D. CDR1 SGHKS and CDR2 YYEKEE come from the germline V gene (reference sequence). The CDR3 covers 14 residues. Trimming cost V 0 bases and J 6 bases, with 12 bases left between them. This chain's CDR3 is CASSLEQLGHGYTF. CDR3 sequence (DNA): TGTGCCAGCAGCTTGGAGCAGCTAGGACATGGCTACACCTTC.

V is TRBV19 and J is TRBJ2-2; D gene unclear. Between the trimmed V and J ends, which lost 6 bases and 0 bases, there was a span of 5 bases. The germline V gene encodes CDR1 LNHDA and CDR2 SQIVND (reference sequence). This CDR3 spans 13 amino acids. The CDR3: CASRVANTGELFF. In nucleotides, the CDR3 is TGTGCCAGTAGAGTCGCGAACACCGGGGAGCTGTTTTTT.

The rearrangement uses TRBV9 and TRBJ1-1; no clear D gene. The V gene lost 0 bases and the J gene lost 4 bases, with 22 bases spanning the gap. CDR3 length: 18 amino acids. Germline CDR1 and CDR2: SGDLS and YYNGEE. This CDR3 reads CASSVEGGGYGDRTEAFF. As DNA, the CDR3 is TGTGCCAGCAGCGTAGAAGGAGGAGGGTACGGGGATCGCACTGAAGCTTTCTTT.

This sequence joins TRBV30 and TRBJ2-7; 7 nucleotides match TRBD2. The junction had 7 bases not matched to a gene; V was cut back by 0 bases and J by 2 bases. Germline V gene data show CDR1 as GTSNPN and CDR2 as SVGIG (reference sequence). The CDR3 covers 15 residues. The CDR3 is CAWSVSAGLAYEQYF. CDR3 bases: TGTGCCTGGAGTGTCTCAGCGGGATTAGCCTACGAGCAGTACTTC.

V and J are TRBV5-6 and TRBJ2-2; TRBD2 is a possible D gene (5 bases). CDR1 is SGHDT and CDR2 is YYEEEE in the germline V gene. There are 18 residues in the CDR3. V dropped 0 bases and J dropped 0 bases, with 15 bases sitting between them. The DNA for the CDR3 is TGTGCCAGCAGCTTGGCTTGGTTGGCGGGCGCGAACACCGGGGAGCTGTTTTTT. Amino acid sequence: CASSLAWLAGANTGELFF.

In DNA form, the CDR3 reads TGCGCCAGCAGCCAAGCTAGCGGGAAGCACAATGAGCAGTTCTTC. As protein: CASSQASGKHNEQFF. The rearrangement links TRBV4-3 to TRBJ2-1; 9 bases match TRBD2. With V trimmed by 1 base and J by 5 bases, 3 bases remained unmatched. Germline V gene sequence: CDR1 LGHNA, CDR2 YSLEER. This CDR3 spans 15 amino acids.

The chain has TRBV5-1 and TRBJ2-5, with TRBD2 matching 14 bases. Germline V gene lookup returns CDR1 SGHRS and CDR2 YFSETQ. After removal of 4 bases from V and 5 bases from J, the junction contained 7 bases not matched to a gene. The CDR3 runs 16 residues. CDR3: CASSKGTSGSLETQYF. The CDR3 bases are TGCGCCAGCAGCAAAGGGACTAGCGGGAGTCTTGAGACCCAGTACTTC.

This clone was found once. V and J are TRBV5-1 and TRBJ2-7; 7 nucleotides line up with TRBD1. Losses at the gene ends were 2 bases for V and 6 bases for J; bases not matched to a gene: 8. Germline V gene data show CDR1 as SGHRS and CDR2 as YFSETQ. The CDR3 sequence is 14 residues long. The CDR3 spells CASSLFRQGSEQYF. CDR3 sequence (DNA): TGCGCCAGCAGCTTATTCCGACAGGGCTCCGAGCAGTACTTC.

The chain uses TRBV19 and TRBJ1-5, with 8 bases that match TRBD1. With 8 bases clipped from V and 4 bases from J, the junction kept 7 bases outside the gene matches. Germline V gene lookup returns CDR1 LNHDA and CDR2 SQIVND (reference sequence). The CDR3 has 14 residues. This CDR3 is CASDRDRTNQPQHF. DNA for the CDR3: TGTGCCAGTGACCGGGACAGGACGAATCAGCCCCAGCATTTT.

V gene TRBV7-3 combines with J gene TRBJ2-7, with TRBD2 matching 7 bases. Germline-derived CDR1 and CDR2 are SGHTA and FQGTGA. The CDR3 runs to 15 residues. The J segment lost 6 bases and the V segment lost 5 bases, leaving 13 bases of the junction unmatched. CDR3 DNA sequence: TGTGCCAGCAGCCCCGCCCCCGCGGGAGCCCTCGAGCAGTACTTC. Translating it yields CASSPAPAGALEQYF.

CDR3 in amino acids: CASSARLAGSGETQYF. CDR3 DNA: TGTGCCAGTAGTGCCCGACTAGCGGGGAGTGGAGAGACCCAGTACTTC. The chain links TRBV19 to TRBJ2-5; TRBD2 aligns across 11 bases. CDR1 and CDR2 from the germline V gene are LNHDA and SQIVND (reference sequence). The CDR3 runs 16 residues. The ends lost 5 bases at V and 4 bases at J; junction bases unmatched: 9.

This chain connects TRBV6-6 to TRBJ2-7; no clear D. V lost 4 bases to trimming and J lost 6 bases, with 7 bases between them. CDR1 and CDR2 from the germline V gene are MNHNY and SVGAGI (reference sequence). CDR3 size: 11 residues. The CDR3: CASSSGSEQYF. In DNA, the CDR3 is TGTGCCAGCAGTTCCGGCTCCGAGCAGTACTTC.

DNA of the CDR3: TGTGCCAGCAGCGTCTTTGGGAACATTCAGTACTTC. Amino acid sequence: CASSVFGNIQYF. This chain links TRBV7-2 with TRBJ2-4; D uncertain. This CDR3 spans 12 amino acids. Per germline, CDR1 SGHTA and CDR2 FQGNSA. Trimming stripped 5 bases from V and 7 bases from J, with 9 bases between. The full variable domain, completed using reference TRBV7-2 and TRBJ2-4, is GAGVSQSPSNKVTEKGKDVELRCDPISGHTALYWYRQSLGQGLEFLIYFQGNSAPDKSGLPSDRFSAERTGGSVSTLTIQRTQQEDSAVYLCASSVFGNIQYFGAGTRLSVL.

The chain recombines TRBV4-1 with TRBJ2-5; no clear D gene. Germline V gives CDR1 MGHRA, CDR2 YSYEKL. Trimming stripped 1 base from V and 3 bases from J, with 12 bases between. The CDR3 length is 15 residues. The CDR3 region is CASSQAQTTKETQYF. For the CDR3, the DNA is TGCGCCAGCAGCCAAGCTCAGACAACTAAAGAGACCCAGTACTTC.

J is TRBJ2-2 and V is TRBV28, with 10 bases fitting TRBD1. Germline CDR1 reads MDHEN; CDR2 reads SYDVKM. The V and J ends lost 6 bases and 7 bases, in that order; junction bases with no gene match: 5. The CDR3 is 14 amino acids. The CDR3 DNA reads as TGTGCCAGCAGCGGACAGGGGGAAGGCGGGGAGCTGTTTTTT. Protein sequence: CASSGQGEGGELFF.

This chain uses TRBV6-5 with TRBJ2-7, with D tentatively TRBD2 (5 bases). CDR1 MNHEY and CDR2 SVGAGI come from the germline V gene. V shed 5 bases and J shed 3 bases, with 14 bases lying between them. The CDR3 has 14 residues. Written as DNA, the CDR3 is TGTGCCAGCAGTACCCAAGGACTTAGCTACGAGCAGTACTTC. Translation: CASSTQGLSYEQYF.

V gene TRBV29-1 combines with J gene TRBJ2-2; possible D gene TRBD2, 6 bases. CDR1 SQVTM and CDR2 ANQGSEA come from the germline V gene. CDR3 size: 14 residues. V was pared by 7 bases and J by 2 bases, with 14 bases between. CDR3 bases: TGCAGCGCGGAAGATAGCGGAAACACCGGGGAGCTGTTTTTT. This gives the protein CSAEDSGNTGELFF.

Points on this clone: The same CDR3 also results from other DNA sequences found in this sample. J is TRBJ2-3 and V is TRBV5-1, with D perhaps matching TRBD1 or TRBD2 (6 bases each). The CDR3 is 15 residues long. Germline assignment: CDR1 SGHRS and CDR2 YFSETQ. The germline V and J ends were trimmed by 4 bases and 1 base, with 13 bases remaining between them. The CDR3: CASSPSRGGTDTQYF. DNA of the CDR3: TGCGCCAGCAGCCCTTCGAGGGGGGGCACAGATACGCAGTATTTT.

Here the CDR3 DNA reads TGTGCCAGCAGTTTCGCGACTAGCGGGAGTTACGAGCAGTACTTC. Its protein product is CASSFATSGSYEQYF. V gene TRBV28 combines with J gene TRBJ2-7, with TRBD2 matching 12 bases. Losses at the gene ends were 3 bases for V and 4 bases for J; bases not matched to a gene: 4. Germline CDR1 MDHEN, CDR2 SYDVKM. There are 15 residues in the CDR3.

The chain employs TRBV5-1 and TRBJ2-1; TRBD2 matches at 7 bases. With 0 bases clipped from V and 7 bases from J, the junction kept 7 bases outside the gene matches. The CDR3 length is 15 residues. CDR1 and CDR2 (germline): SGHRS, YFSETQ. CDR3 in DNA: TGCGCCAGCAGCTTGGTCGCTAGCGGAGGAAATGAGCAGTTCTTC. It is translated as CASSLVASGGNEQFF.

This rearrangement joins TRBV18 to TRBJ1-5; 7 bases fit TRBD1. The junction had 4 bases not matched to a gene; V was cut back by 6 bases and J by 5 bases. This CDR3 has 13 residues. The germline CDR1 and CDR2 sequences are KGHSH and LQKENI. For the CDR3, the DNA is TGTGCCAGCTCTACAGGGGAGGATCAGCCCCAGCATTTT. This encodes CASSTGEDQPQHF.

This chain connects TRBV28 to TRBJ2-7; 12 bases fit TRBD2. V lost 5 bases, J lost 5 bases, and 13 bases stayed unmatched. CDR3 size: 17 residues. The germline gives CDR1 MDHEN, CDR2 SYDVKM. The chain's CDR3 is CASSLRGLAGGPHEQYF. CDR3 sequence (DNA): TGTGCCAGCAGTCTCAGAGGGCTAGCGGGAGGGCCTCACGAGCAGTACTTC.

The chain carries TRBV7-2 and TRBJ2-1; possibly TRBD2 for D (6 bases). The CDR3 loop spans 19 amino acids. Germline lookup yields CDR1 SGHTA and CDR2 FQGNSA. Trimming left V 4 bases short and J 0 bases short, with 22 bases between. CDR3 region: CASSYPTEGAGSSYNEQFF. CDR3 coding DNA: TGTGCCAGCAGCTACCCGACGGAGGGAGCCGGAAGCTCCTACAATGAGCAGTTCTTC.

This sequence joins TRBV11-1 and TRBJ2-1; TRBD2 aligns across 13 bases. The CDR3 sequence is 15 residues long. CDR1 and CDR2 from the germline V gene are SGHAT and FQDESV (reference sequence). After removal of 5 bases from V and 7 bases from J, the junction contained 5 bases not matched to a gene. The CDR3 DNA reads as TGTGCCAGCAGCACCGGGACTAGCGGGATAAATGAGCAGTTCTTC. Protein: CASSTGTSGINEQFF. Using reference TRBV11-1 and TRBJ2-1 for the parts outside the CDR3, the full variable domain is EAEVAQSPRYKITEKSQAVAFWCDPISGHATLYWYRQILGQGPELLVQFQDESVVDDSQLPKDRFSAERLKGVDSTLKIQPAELGDSAMYLCASSTGTSGINEQFFGPGTRLTVL.